This T cell receptor (beta chain) was found in a study of T cell repertoires in cytomegalovirus infection. The overall study: It can be stated that public TCR beta signatures indicated CMV infection as well as a matching HLA type. Overall study findings and caveats: CMV-specific TCR beta clonotypes restricted by HLA-C dominated the ex vivo response. Cumulative public TCR beta family frequency identified carriers of CMV plus the relevant HLA.

Worth noting for this clonotype: Its antigen is unidentified.

The germline V gene encodes CDR1 SGHTA and CDR2 FQGNSA. The V and J ends lost 5 bases and 7 bases respectively, with 18 bases between them. This CDR3 has 14 residues. One entry per CDR3 protein, called by TCRdb with MiXCR from the reads. The table shows about 320,000 distinct CDR3 sequences, with 8% to 10% occurring only once. The specimen was PBMCs. The TCR was taken from a human donor in good health (CMV status not recorded). Some clones in this sample may be carry-over from other donors' samples. This rearrangement joins TRBV7-2 to TRBJ2-7; possibly TRBD1 for D (6 bases). This CDR3 is CASSPGQLRGEQYF. The DNA for the CDR3 is TGTGCCAGCAGCCCGGGACAACTTAGGGGGGAGCAGTACTTC.